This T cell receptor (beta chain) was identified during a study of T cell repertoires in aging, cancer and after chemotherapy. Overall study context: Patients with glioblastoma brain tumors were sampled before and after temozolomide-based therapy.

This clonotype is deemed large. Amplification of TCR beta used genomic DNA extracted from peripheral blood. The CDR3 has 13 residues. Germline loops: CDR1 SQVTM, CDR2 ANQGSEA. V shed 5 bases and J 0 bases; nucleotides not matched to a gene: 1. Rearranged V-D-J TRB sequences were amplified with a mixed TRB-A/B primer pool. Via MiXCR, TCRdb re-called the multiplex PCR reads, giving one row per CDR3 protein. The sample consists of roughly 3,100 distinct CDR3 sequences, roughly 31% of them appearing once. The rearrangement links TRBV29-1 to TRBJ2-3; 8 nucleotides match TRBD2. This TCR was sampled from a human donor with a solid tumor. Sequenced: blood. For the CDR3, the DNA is TGCAGCGTTAGCGGGAGAAGCACAGATACGCAGTATTTT. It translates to CSVSGRSTDTQYF.